These 25 T cell receptor beta chains were all obtained from the same sample, sequenced in a study of blood T cells in healthy people across ages (dated by TCRdb to between 2015 and 2016). Libraries were prepared through 5' RACE. Sequenced using an Illumina HiSeq 2500. A second PCR of roughly 6 to 11 cycles was run with a J-beta primer mix and a sample-barcoded 5' primer. TCRdb reran the public reads through fastp at Q25 and MiXCR, keeping productive beta chains. Rows with a matching CDR3 protein are joined into one entry that keeps the most common DNA and genes. The sample data list about 1,400,000 distinct CDR3 sequences, and around 55% of these were observed just once. The ten largest clones take up approximately 7% of the sample. The sample was blood. Source of these receptors: a man between 18 and 29 years old in good health.

In its sample, this clonotype was seen a few times. CDR3 DNA: TGTGCCAGCAGCTTAGCCTCTTATAGCTCCTACAATGAGCAGTTCTTC. The encoded protein is CASSLASYSSYNEQFF. The J gene is TRBJ2-1, the V gene TRBV7-2; no definite D call. The V end was cut by 0 bases, the J end by 0 bases, with 9 bases between. The CDR3 loop spans 16 amino acids. The germline V gene encodes CDR1 SGHTA and CDR2 FQGNSA.

This clonotype was seen only once. The CDR3 DNA reads as TGTGCCAGCAGCCAAGCAGCGGCCTCCTACGAGCAGTACTTC. Amino acid sequence: CASSQAAASYEQYF. This chain links TRBV3-1 with TRBJ2-7; perhaps TRBD2 as D (5 bases). Germline CDR1 LGHDT, CDR2 YNNKEL (reference sequence). The CDR3 consists of 14 residues. Trimming removed 1 base at V and 0 bases at J, with 7 bases between.

In this sample, this clonotype turned up a few times. V gene TRBV20-1 combines with J gene TRBJ2-5; D ambiguous. Germline CDR1 DFQATT, CDR2 SNEGSKA (reference sequence). V was shortened by 4 bases and J by 1 base, with 16 bases between the two germline ends. The CDR3 is 15 residues long. The CDR3 DNA is TGCAGTGCTACCCCGGGTCAATCGGTCCAAGAGACCCAGTACTTC. Translation gives CSATPGQSVQETQYF.

This clonotype has more than one count but fewer than ten. The chain links TRBV2 to TRBJ2-1; 7 bases are shared with TRBD2. Germline trimming cut 4 bases from V and 9 bases from J; bases unmatched to any gene: 0. This CDR3 has 11 residues. The germline V gene has CDR1 SNHLY and CDR2 FYNNEI. CDR3 sequence: CASSGLAEQFF. The CDR3 region has the DNA TGTGCCAGCAGTGGACTAGCTGAGCAGTTCTTC.

The V gene is TRBV27, the J gene TRBJ1-1; D ambiguous. CDR3 length: 13 residues. CDR1 and CDR2 from the germline V gene are MNHEY and SMNVEV (reference sequence). V lost 3 bases, J lost 10 bases, and 15 bases lay in between. This CDR3 is CASSLSREVAAFF. The CDR3 DNA is TGTGCCAGCAGTTTGTCGAGGGAGGTAGCAGCTTTCTTT.

The chain couples TRBV12-3 or TRBV12-4 to TRBJ2-4; D is possibly TRBD2 (5 bases). There are 17 residues in the CDR3. V was pared by 6 bases and J by 5 bases, with 23 bases between. The CDR3 DNA reads TGTGCCAGCAGCCTCCCCGGGGAAGCCGGCCCTGAAAACATTCAGTACTTC. It yields the protein CASSLPGEAGPENIQYF.

This clonotype was recorded once. This rearrangement joins TRBV12-3 or TRBV12-4 to TRBJ1-5; the D gene is possibly TRBD1 (6 bases). CDR3 length equals 14 residues. V was pared by 1 base and J by 5 bases, with 9 bases between. For the CDR3, the DNA is TGTGCCAGCAGTTTAGGGAGGACAGATCAGCCCCAGCATTTT. The encoded protein is CASSLGRTDQPQHF.

The V and J genes are TRBV15 and TRBJ2-1; tentatively, D is TRBD1 (5 bases). The CDR3 covers 13 residues. From germline, CDR1 is LNHNV and CDR2 YYDKDF (reference sequence). Trimming cost V 3 bases and J 12 bases, with 15 bases left between them. This CDR3 reads CATSREAGIRQFF. The CDR3 DNA reads TGTGCCACCAGCAGGGAAGCAGGGATCAGGCAGTTCTTC. The whole variable domain, filled in from reference TRBV15 and TRBJ2-1, reads DAMVIQNPRYQVTQFGKPVTLSCSQTLNHNVMYWYQQKSSQAPKLLFHYYDKDFNNEADTPDNFQSRRPNTSFCFLDIRSPGLGDTAMYLCATSREAGIRQFFGPGTRLTVL.

The chain recombines TRBV5-1 with TRBJ2-7; D gene ambiguous. Deletions cut 1 base from V and 2 bases from J, with 10 bases between. In germline, CDR1 is SGHRS, CDR2 YFSETQ. The CDR3 totals 14 residues. The CDR3 here is CASSLQEQTYEQYF. CDR3 in DNA: TGCGCCAGCAGCTTGCAGGAGCAGACCTACGAGCAGTACTTC.

There are a few counts of this clonotype. This CDR3 is CASSWGQGFYEQYF. The CDR3 bases are TGTGCCAGCAGCTGGGGACAGGGGTTCTACGAGCAGTACTTC. The rearrangement uses TRBV7-2 and TRBJ2-7; 10 bases line up with TRBD1. Germline lookup yields CDR1 SGHTA and CDR2 FQGNSA. After removal of 4 bases from V and 3 bases from J, the junction contained 3 bases not matched to a gene. The CDR3 covers 14 residues.

This clonotype showed up just a few times. The chain combines TRBV20-1 with TRBJ2-1; D gene uncertain. V was pared by 3 bases and J by 5 bases, with 17 bases between. CDR3 length equals 15 residues. Germline V CDR1 and CDR2: DFQATT, SNEGSKA (reference sequence). The CDR3 protein is CSASRRVFVDNEQFF. The CDR3 nucleotides are TGCAGTGCTAGCCGCCGGGTTTTTGTAGACAATGAGCAGTTCTTC.

The chain is built from TRBV6-5 and TRBJ2-7, with D unclear. Per the germline V gene, CDR1 is MNHEY and CDR2 is SVGAGI. V lost 0 bases and J 7 bases, leaving 10 bases between the germline ends. The CDR3 is made up of 13 amino acids. In nucleotides, the CDR3 is TGTGCCAGCAGTTACTCAACAGCCGGTGAGCAGTACTTC. This sequence encodes CASSYSTAGEQYF.

This chain connects TRBV6-2 or TRBV6-3 to TRBJ2-3, with D possibly TRBD1 on 6 matching bases. Germline values: CDR1 MNHEY, CDR2 SVGEGT. The CDR3 has 16 amino acids. The V end lost 5 bases, the J end lost 1 base, and 16 bases lay between the germline ends. The CDR3 sequence: CASSRGQIHRTDTQYF. CDR3 DNA: TGTGCCAGCAGTCGCGGACAGATCCACCGCACAGATACGCAGTATTTT.

This sequence joins TRBV4-3 and TRBJ2-1; possibly TRBD2 for D (6 bases). The CDR3 length is 14 residues. Trimming stripped 0 bases from V and 7 bases from J, with 10 bases between. Germline V CDR1 and CDR2: LGHNA, YSLEER. The CDR3 protein is CASSQEGTHNEQFF. The CDR3 coding sequence is TGCGCCAGCAGCCAAGAGGGGACTCATAATGAGCAGTTCTTC.

The J gene is TRBJ1-1, the V gene TRBV6-5, with TRBD1 identical over 7 bases. Germline V gene lookup returns CDR1 MNHEY and CDR2 SVGAGI. This CDR3 spans 12 amino acids. V shed 8 bases, J shed 1 base, and the junction held 1 base outside the gene matches. The CDR3 bases are TGTGCCAGCTACAGGGGGAACACTGAAGCTTTCTTT. As protein: CASYRGNTEAFF.

This chain joins TRBV20-1 and TRBJ2-7; 8 nucleotides match TRBD2. Per the germline V gene, CDR1 is DFQATT and CDR2 is SNEGSKA (reference sequence). This CDR3 is 15 amino acids long. V lost 5 bases to trimming and J lost 1 base; unmatched junction nucleotides: 10. CDR3 in DNA: TGCAGTGCTGTTAGCGGGATGGTGATATCCTACGAGCAGTACTTC. Protein: CSAVSGMVISYEQYF.

V usage is TRBV10-3 and J usage is TRBJ2-3; 7 bases agree with TRBD2. The CDR3 contains 15 residues. V lost 6 bases to trimming and J lost 6 bases; unmatched junction nucleotides: 12. Germline CDR1 reads ENHRY; CDR2 reads SYGVKD. CDR3 region: CAIRADRLAYDTQYF. DNA for the CDR3: TGTGCCATCAGGGCCGACAGACTAGCTTATGATACGCAGTATTTT.

The chain uses TRBV11-2 and TRBJ2-5, with 10 bases fitting TRBD1. Judging by the DNA end, TRBJ2-7 fits better; the J call may be wrong. Germline values: CDR1 SGHAT, CDR2 FQNNGV. There are 14 residues in the CDR3. CDR3 DNA sequence: TGTGCCAGCAGCATGAGGACAGGGGGCTACGAGCAGTACTTC. Translation gives CASSMRTGGYEQYF.

This clonotype has only a few counts. The chain's CDR3 is CASSTGVPYEQYF. CDR3 in DNA: TGTGCCAGCAGTACAGGCGTACCCTACGAGCAGTACTTC. V and J are TRBV6-5 and TRBJ2-7; D might be TRBD1 (5 bases). The germline CDR1 and CDR2 sequences are MNHEY and SVGAGI. V was cut by 5 bases and J by 2 bases, with 10 bases left in between. The CDR3 contains 13 residues.

The chain links TRBV10-3 to TRBJ2-5; TRBD1 matches 8 bases. This CDR3 region has 16 residues. V shed 6 bases and J 2 bases; nucleotides not matched to a gene: 11. Germline V gene sequence: CDR1 ENHRY, CDR2 SYGVKD. CDR3 residues: CAIRPTGGYGQETQYF. Here the CDR3 DNA reads TGTGCCATCAGGCCCACAGGGGGATATGGTCAAGAGACCCAGTACTTC.

This rearrangement joins TRBV5-1 to TRBJ2-3, with D possibly being TRBD1 or TRBD2 (6 bases each). Trimming removed 3 bases from V and 3 bases from J, with 23 bases in between. Germline V lookup: CDR1 SGHRS, CDR2 YFSETQ. CDR3 length: 18 residues. The DNA of the CDR3 is TGCGCCAGCAGCTCCCCCTGGGGGGCCGGGACACATACAGATACGCAGTATTTT. Translating it yields CASSSPWGAGTHTDTQYF.

The chain uses TRBV28 and TRBJ1-5; unclear D gene. The CDR3 covers 13 residues. The germline V gene has CDR1 MDHEN and CDR2 SYDVKM. In nucleotides, the CDR3 is TGTACCGGTCAGGAAGATAGCAATCAGCCCCAGCATTTT. Its protein product is CTGQEDSNQPQHF.

This clonotype has a handful of counts. The chain is built from TRBV3-1 and TRBJ2-7, with 7 positions matching TRBD2. Germline V gene lookup returns CDR1 LGHDT and CDR2 YNNKEL (reference sequence). J was trimmed by 2 bases and V by 1 base; bases with no gene match: 5. The CDR3 has 15 amino acids. In nucleotides, the CDR3 is TGTGCCAGCAGCCAAGTCGGGGGGATTACCTACGAGCAGTACTTC. As protein: CASSQVGGITYEQYF.

The rearrangement uses TRBV7-6 and TRBJ2-4; tentatively, D is TRBD1 or TRBD2 (6 bases each). Matching the DNA end better, TRBJ2-7 makes the J call doubtful. The length of the CDR3 is 15 residues. Germline CDR1 reads SGHVS; CDR2 reads FNYEAQ. The CDR3 here is CASSLVGGGGNEQYF. CDR3 coding DNA: TGTGCCAGCAGCTTAGTAGGGGGTGGAGGGAACGAGCAGTACTTC.

The chain has TRBV2 and TRBJ2-1; weak D call: TRBD1 (6 bases). Germline V gene data show CDR1 as SNHLY and CDR2 as FYNNEI. The V end lost 2 bases, the J end lost 10 bases, and 18 bases lay between the germline ends. This CDR3 is built from 15 residues. In DNA form, the CDR3 reads TGTGCCAGCAGTGAACCTACCGACAGGTTAAAGGAGCAGTTCTTC. It specifies CASSEPTDRLKEQFF.